This TCR beta chain is from a study of blood T cell repertoires in COVID-19. Study context: The origin of the acute and convalescent COVID-19 samples was the United States, Italy and Spain. From T cells, B-cell-depleted T cells, or PBMCs came the material, which was cDNA or gDNA.

The CDR3 loop spans 16 amino acids. CDR1 MNHNS and CDR2 SASEGT come from the germline V gene. V lost 0 bases and J lost 2; bases outside the gene matches: 5. The authors' processing: Using reference gene primer amplification, nucleated cell counts were estimated. Using immunoSEQ multiplex PCR, the repertoire was profiled, and TCRdb retains in-frame clones only, with some absent. Clone size and V and J calls were adopted from that table, with D and trimming inferred from the DNA. Of about 140,000 clones listed, 82% were seen once; the top ten hold less than 5%. This chain joins TRBV6-1 and TRBJ2-7; 9 nucleotides match TRBD2. Source material: peripheral blood. This TCR came from a woman of 80 years or more with acute or convalescent COVID-19. Here the CDR3 reads CASSEARASGTYEQYF. The CDR3 nucleotides read TGTGCCAGCAGTGAAGCTAGGGCTAGCGGGACCTACGAGCAGTACTTC.